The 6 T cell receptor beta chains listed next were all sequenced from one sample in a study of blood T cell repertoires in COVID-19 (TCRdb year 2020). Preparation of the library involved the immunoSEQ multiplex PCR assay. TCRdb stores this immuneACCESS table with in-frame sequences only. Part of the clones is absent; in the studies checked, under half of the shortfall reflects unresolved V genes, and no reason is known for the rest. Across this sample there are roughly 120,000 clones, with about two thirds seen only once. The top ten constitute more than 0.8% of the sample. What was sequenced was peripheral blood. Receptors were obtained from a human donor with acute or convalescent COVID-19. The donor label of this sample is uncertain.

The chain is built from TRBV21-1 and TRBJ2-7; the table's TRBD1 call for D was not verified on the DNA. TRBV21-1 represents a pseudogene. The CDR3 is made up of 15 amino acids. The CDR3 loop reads CASSAPGQNDYEQYF. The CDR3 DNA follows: TGTGCCAGCAGCGCGCCGGGACAGAATGACTACGAGCAGTACTTC.

The CDR3: CASSDWSRGRTGELFF. CDR3 coding DNA: TGTGCCAGCAGTGACTGGAGCAGGGGGCGAACCGGGGAGCTGTTTTTT. The chain is built from TRBV6-4 and TRBJ2-2; 8 positions agree with TRBD1. The germline V gene has CDR1 MRHNA and CDR2 SNTAGT. The junction had 6 bases not matched to a gene; V was cut back by 1 base and J by 5 bases. CDR3 length: 16 amino acids.

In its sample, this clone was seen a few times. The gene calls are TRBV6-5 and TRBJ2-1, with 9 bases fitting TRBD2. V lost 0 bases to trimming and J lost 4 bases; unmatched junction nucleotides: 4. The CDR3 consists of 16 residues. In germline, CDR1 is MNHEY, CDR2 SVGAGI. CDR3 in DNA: TGTGCCAGCAGTTACTCGGGCGGGGGGGTGTACAATGAGCAGTTCTTC. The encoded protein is CASSYSGGGVYNEQFF.

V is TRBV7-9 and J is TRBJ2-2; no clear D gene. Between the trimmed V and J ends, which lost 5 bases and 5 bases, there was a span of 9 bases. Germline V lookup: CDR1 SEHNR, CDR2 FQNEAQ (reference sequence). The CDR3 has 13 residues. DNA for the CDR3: TGTGCCAGCAGCACAGCCCAGACCGGGGAGCTGTTTTTT. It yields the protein CASSTAQTGELFF.

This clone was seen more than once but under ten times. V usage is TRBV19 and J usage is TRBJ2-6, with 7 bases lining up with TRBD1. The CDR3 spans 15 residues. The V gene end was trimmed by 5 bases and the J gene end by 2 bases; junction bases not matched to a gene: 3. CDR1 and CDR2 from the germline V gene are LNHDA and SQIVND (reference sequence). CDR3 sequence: CASSPGTAGANVLTF. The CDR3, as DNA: TGTGCCAGTAGTCCCGGGACAGCTGGGGCCAACGTCCTGACTTTC.

CDR3 in DNA: TGTGCCAGCAGGTGGGCACAGGGGAACAATGAGCAGTTCTTC. Its translation is CASRWAQGNNEQFF. V and J are TRBV2 and TRBJ2-1; 7 bases map to TRBD1. V lost 6 bases, J lost 5 bases, and 7 bases stayed unmatched. In germline, CDR1 is SNHLY, CDR2 FYNNEI. CDR3 length: 14 residues.